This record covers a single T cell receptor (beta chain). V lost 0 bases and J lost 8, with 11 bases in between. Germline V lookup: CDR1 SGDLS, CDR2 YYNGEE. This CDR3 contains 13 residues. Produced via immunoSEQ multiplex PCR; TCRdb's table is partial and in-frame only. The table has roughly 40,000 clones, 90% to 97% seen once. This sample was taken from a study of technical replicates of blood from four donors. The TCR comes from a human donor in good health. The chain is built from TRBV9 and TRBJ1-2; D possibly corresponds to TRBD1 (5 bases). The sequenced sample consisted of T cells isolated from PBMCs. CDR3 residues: CASSVERGVGYTF. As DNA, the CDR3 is TGTGCCAGCAGCGTAGAGCGGGGCGTGGGCTACACCTTC.